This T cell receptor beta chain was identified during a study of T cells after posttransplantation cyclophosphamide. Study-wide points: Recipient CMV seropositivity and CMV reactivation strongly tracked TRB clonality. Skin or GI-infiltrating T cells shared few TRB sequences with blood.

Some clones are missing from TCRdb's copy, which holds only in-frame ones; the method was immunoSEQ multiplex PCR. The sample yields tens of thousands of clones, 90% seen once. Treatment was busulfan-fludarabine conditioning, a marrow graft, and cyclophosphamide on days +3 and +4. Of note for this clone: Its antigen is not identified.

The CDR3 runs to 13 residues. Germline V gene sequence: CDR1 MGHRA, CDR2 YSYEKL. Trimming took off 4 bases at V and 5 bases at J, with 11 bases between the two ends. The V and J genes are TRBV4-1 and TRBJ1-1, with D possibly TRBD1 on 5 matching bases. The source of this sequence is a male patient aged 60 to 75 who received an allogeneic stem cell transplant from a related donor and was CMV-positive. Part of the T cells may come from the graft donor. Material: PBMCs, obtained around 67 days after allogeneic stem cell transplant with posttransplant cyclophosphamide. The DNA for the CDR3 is TGCGCCAGCAGCCCGTTAGGGGCGACTGAAGCTTTCTTT. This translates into CASSPLGATEAFF.